The rows below give T cell receptor beta chains drawn from one sample of a study of blood T cells in healthy people across ages. One entry per CDR3 protein, called by TCRdb with MiXCR from the 5' RACE reads. The sample lists almost 1 million distinct CDR3 sequences; roughly 51% were seen once. The specimen sequenced was blood. The source of these receptors is a woman aged 60-70 years in good health. CDR3s include the opening cysteine and the closing phenylalanine or tryptophan. The D gene is left open where the match is weak. Part of the rows lack a size; the others show once, few, many or a class for expanded clones.

TRBJ2-1,few,-,TRBV6-6,TGTGCCACCGCATTTTACAATGAGCAGTTCTTC,CATAFYNEQFF
TRBJ2-7,few,-,TRBV10-3,TGTGCCATTGCGGACTCACATTTTAGCTACGAGCAGTACTTC,CAIADSHFSYEQYF
TRBJ2-1,-,TRBD2,TRBV6-5,TGTGCCAGCAGTTCCCCGGGGAGTAGCGGGAGGGCCAATGAGCAGTTCTTC,CASSSPGSSGRANEQFF
TRBJ2-6,-,TRBD1,TRBV6-5,TGTGCCAGCAGTTCCCACGCTTCACAGGGGCTTCCCTCTGGGGCCAACGTCCTGACTTTC,CASSSHASQGLPSGANVLTF
TRBJ2-6,once,-,TRBV19,TGTGCCAGTAGTAGGGGAGGGGGCACTGGGGCCAACGTCCTGACTTTC,CASSRGGGTGANVLTF
TRBJ2-1,-,TRBD1,TRBV28,TGTGCCAGCAGTCCACCAGACAGGGGCTACAATGAGCAGTTCTTC,CASSPPDRGYNEQFF
TRBJ2-5,-,-,TRBV4-3,TGCGCCAGCAGCGGTTCCCTAGGAGGGACGATAGGGGAGACCCAGTACTTC,CASSGSLGGTIGETQYF
TRBJ1-2,-,-,TRBV12-3/TRBV12-4,TGTGTCAGCACTCTGGGGCCTGGCTACACCTTC,CVSTLGPGYTF
TRBJ2-5,-,-,TRBV11-3,TGTGCCAGCAGCTTAGAGGCTTCGACCCGGCAGTACTTC,CASSLEASTRQYF
TRBJ1-6,-,-,TRBV7-2,TGTGCCAGCAGCTTAGAATGGGTAGGGTCGAATTCACCCCTCCACTTT,CASSLEWVGSNSPLHF
TRBJ2-3,few,TRBD2,TRBV11-2,TGTGCCAGCAGCCTCCCTCCTAGCGGGGGAAGCACAGATACGCAGTATTTT,CASSLPPSGGSTDTQYF
TRBJ2-7,-,-,TRBV12-3/TRBV12-4,TGTGCCAGCAGTTCCCTCCAGGGTTTCGAGCAGTACTTC,CASSSLQGFEQYF
TRBJ2-3,-,-,TRBV28,TGTGCCAGCAGTTTGCCTTATACAGATACGCAGTATTTT,CASSLPYTDTQYF
TRBJ2-6,-,-,TRBV3-1,TGTGCCAGCAGCCGATACTCCAGGCTGGGGCGGTCTGGGGCCAACGTCCTGACTTTC,CASSRYSRLGRSGANVLTF